Sequencing of this TCR beta chain was carried out in a study of blood T cell repertoires in COVID-19 (dated by TCRdb to between 2020 and 2021). Concerning the study at large: Samples covering the acute and convalescent phases of COVID-19 were provided by collaborators in the United States, Italy and Spain. Samples came from the ongoing ImmuneRACE study (first 160 participants) plus 1,254 subjects from 6 global collaborators. The sample metadata nearly always contained a de-identified subject ID, COVID-19 status, age in years and sex. Deeply sampled blood TCRbeta repertoires from subjects exposed to, actively infected with, or recovered from COVID-19 were included in the dataset. HLA class I and class II types, where available, came from metadata supplied by the sample provider rather than from assay-based typing. The repertoires were made available in a free public database intended to serve as a resource for research on the immune response to SARS-CoV-2. The prospective study material was composed of cDNA or gDNA derived from T cells, B-cell-depleted T cells, or PBMCs. General study outcomes and caveats: The amount of clinical and demographic metadata varied by source and participant and was provided uncurated.

TCRbeta CDR3 regions were amplified from genomic DNA by means of the immunoSEQ Assay, a bias-controlled multiplex PCR. The paper's data handling went like this. Nucleated cell counts per sample were estimated from amplification of reference gene primers within the assay. Sequence reads were collapsed and filtered to measure the absolute abundance of every unique TCRbeta CDR3 rearrangement. For each sample, productive Simpson clonality was calculated as the square root of Simpson's diversity index across productive rearrangements. Entries here come from immuneACCESS through TCRdb and include only in-frame sequences with V and J called. Some clones fail to appear in such tables; in the studies checked, an unresolved V gene covers under half of the shortfall, and the cause of the remainder is unknown. Clonal size and the V and J genes are those of that table, whereas D and trimming came from the DNA. The sample table lists a few hundred thousand clones, more than 85% of them with a count of one. 3% of the sample belongs to the ten largest clones.

Germline trimming amounts to 3 bases on V and 0 bases on J, with 9 as the count of junction bases outside the gene matches. CDR1 and CDR2 are drawn from the germline V gene (reference sequence): DFQATT, SNEGSKA. CDR3 length: 18 amino acids, cysteine to phenylalanine. CDR3 DNA only is kept here, 54 bases in frame from base 1. This clone has just a few counts. Its cognate antigen has yet to be identified. Base qualities are not recorded, but no much larger clone differs from it by a single base. Whole blood was collected in K2EDTA tubes by collaborating institutions according to the institutions' own protocols. For TCRbeta analysis, collaborators shipped samples in one of three forms: frozen whole blood, isolated PBMCs, or DNA extracted from either of those sample types.

This TCR was sampled from a man in his sixties with acute or convalescent COVID-19. Input material: peripheral blood. The chain was built from TRBV20-1 and TRBJ2-3, and 13 junctional nucleotides match TRBD2. The sequenced DNA is TGCAGTGCTAGTTCTCCCGGGACTAGCGGGGAAAGCACAGATACGCAGTATTTT. This is translated as CSASSPGTSGESTDTQYF.